Described below is a single TCR beta chain sequence and its context. The entry originates in a study of T cell changes during pregnancy in multiple sclerosis. Germline CDR1 reads SGHNT; CDR2 reads YYREEE (reference sequence). V lost 2 bases to trimming and J lost 4 bases, with 13 bases between them. The CDR3 contains 15 residues. Assay: immunoSEQ multiplex PCR; the TCRdb copy retains only in-frame clones and omits some. Of 65,000 to 95,000 clones listed, roughly 90% are singletons. The rearrangement joins TRBV5-4 to TRBJ2-1, with D maybe TRBD2 (7 bases). The receptor was derived from a female donor with multiple sclerosis, enrolled in a pregnancy study. The material was peripheral blood, obtained before pregnancy. CDR3 in amino acids: CASSLGGGRYNEQFF. As DNA, the CDR3 is TGTGCCAGCAGCTTAGGGGGGGGGAGATACAATGAGCAGTTCTTC.